The present TCR beta chain was sequenced within a study of read filtering for tumor transcriptome and immune sequencing. Overall study: The cohort had about 16 men and approximately 13 women aged roughly 45 to 90, mean about 70 years. General study results and limits: Without single-read clonotypes, shared clonotype proportions correlated more between IR-seq and RNA-seq. Roughly 82% of IR-seq clonotypes had a single read, yet these held approximately 3.5% of reads.

Germline CDR1 and CDR2: SGHDN and FVKESK. Trimming took off 8 bases at V and 1 base at J, with 12 bases between the two ends. The CDR3 covers 15 residues. Bone marrow was sampled from every patient at the time of active disease. This clonotype has more than one count but fewer than ten. Its antigen is unidentified. The library was built from about 0.4 ug RNA with molecular barcoded adaptors for alpha/delta and beta/gamma chains. Via MiXCR, TCRdb re-called the reads, giving one row per CDR3 protein. Altogether about 57,000 distinct CDR3 sequences are present, approximately 22% being singletons, with the ten largest covering roughly a sixth.

Sequences were obtained from a population of CD138-negative cells sorted from bone marrow. This TCR derives from a donor aged 40 or over with multiple myeloma. The chain recombines TRBV14 with TRBJ2-6, with a possible D match to TRBD2 (5 bases). The CDR3 protein is CASRMTGSGANVLTF. In DNA form, the CDR3 reads TGTGCCAGCCGGATGACGGGGTCTGGGGCCAACGTCCTGACTTTC.